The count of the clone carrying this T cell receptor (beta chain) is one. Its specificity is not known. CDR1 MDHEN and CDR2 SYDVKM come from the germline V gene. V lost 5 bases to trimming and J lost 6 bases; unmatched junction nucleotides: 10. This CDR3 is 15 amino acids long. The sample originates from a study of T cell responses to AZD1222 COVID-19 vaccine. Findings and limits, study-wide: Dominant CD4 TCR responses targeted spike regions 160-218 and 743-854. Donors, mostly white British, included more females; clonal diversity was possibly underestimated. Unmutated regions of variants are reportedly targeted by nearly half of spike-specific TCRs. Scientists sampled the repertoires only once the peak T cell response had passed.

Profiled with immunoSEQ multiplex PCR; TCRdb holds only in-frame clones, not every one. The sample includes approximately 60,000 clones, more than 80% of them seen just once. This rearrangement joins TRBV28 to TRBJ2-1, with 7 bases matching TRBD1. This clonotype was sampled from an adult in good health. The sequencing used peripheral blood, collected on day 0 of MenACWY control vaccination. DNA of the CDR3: TGTGCCAGCAGTCGTATAACGGGGACAGTCAATGAGCAGTTCTTC. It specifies CASSRITGTVNEQFF.